This T cell receptor beta chain appears in the sequencing data of a study of blood T cell repertoires in COVID-19. About the study: Spain, Italy and the United States supplied samples that represented acute and convalescent COVID-19.

V lost 1 base, J lost 7 bases, and 7 bases stayed unmatched. The CDR3 sequence is 14 residues long. The V gene's germline CDR1 is LGHNT and CDR2 FRNRAP. Libraries were prepared by immunoSEQ multiplex PCR; TCRdb keeps only in-frame clonotypes and omits some of them. The repertoire holds 60,000 to 65,000 clones, around 85% seen once, with around 21% in the top ten. The rearrangement links TRBV12-5 to TRBJ2-7, with 7 bases identical to TRBD1. Sequenced: peripheral blood. This TCR derives from an elderly woman with active or convalescent COVID-19. The CDR3 loop reads CASGLGQGTREQYF. CDR3 in DNA: TGTGCTAGTGGTTTGGGACAGGGTACGAGAGAGCAGTACTTC.